The text below deals with one T cell receptor (beta chain). The target antigen is unknown. This sample was taken from a study of tumor-infiltrating lymphocytes in localized non-small cell lung cancer. At the level of the study: Each patient gave resected tumor and non-adjacent uninvolved lung tissue.

Data came from immunoSEQ multiplex PCR; TCRdb stores just in-frame clones and leaves some out. The sample lists tens of thousands of clones; 73% were seen once. The study, taken as a whole, reports: TCR sequencing covered a subset of patients with enough tissue. Tumors had more T cell infiltration than uninvolved lung, per TCRbeta sequencing and CD3 counts. Tumor T-cell fraction from TCR sequencing was not associated with recurrence-free survival (p = 0.61).

This CDR3 has 15 amino acids. Germline lookup yields CDR1 SGHVS and CDR2 FNYEAQ. V lost 5 bases and J lost 6; bases outside the gene matches: 3. The clonotype was recovered from a human donor with non-small cell lung cancer. The source material was lung tumor tissue. This sequence joins TRBV7-6 and TRBJ2-1; 14 nucleotides align to TRBD2. The CDR3 loop is CASSTTSGGANEQFF. The CDR3 DNA reads as TGTGCCAGCAGCACGACTAGCGGGGGGGCCAATGAGCAGTTCTTC. Filled out from reference TRBV7-6 and TRBJ2-1, the complete variable domain reads GAGVSQSPRYKVTKRGQDVALRCDPISGHVSLYWYRQALGQGPEFLTYFNYEAQQDKSGLPNDRFSAERPEGSISTLTIQRTEQRDSAMYRCASSTTSGGANEQFFGPGTRLTVL.